Below are 10 T cell receptor beta chains sequenced from a single sample in a study of T cells after yellow fever vaccination. TCRdb reprocessed the 5' RACE reads with MiXCR, giving one entry per CDR3 protein. Of 50,000 to 75,000 distinct CDR3 sequences listed, approximately 6.5% are singletons. Specimen: CD8+ T cells sorted from PBMCs, collected on the day of the first yellow fever vaccination. The receptors here all came from a man aged 18 to 30 who received the YFV17D yellow fever vaccine.

This clonotype was seen a few times. The chain couples TRBV7-9 to TRBJ1-2; D perhaps matches TRBD1 (6 bases). Trimming took 6 bases from V and 2 from J, leaving 10 bases between them. The V gene's germline CDR1 is SEHNR and CDR2 FQNEAQ (reference sequence). This CDR3 is built from 13 residues. Here the CDR3 reads CASRIGTNYGYTF. As DNA, the CDR3 is TGTGCCAGCAGAATAGGGACAAACTATGGCTACACCTTC.

This clonotype was detected many times. The CDR3 DNA reads TGCGCCAGCAGCCAAGATTGGGGGCCGGGGGCTCTGACAGATACGCAGTATTTT. This gives the protein CASSQDWGPGALTDTQYF. The V call is TRBV4-3, the J call TRBJ2-3; D tentatively reads TRBD1 or TRBD2 (6 bases each). Trimming removed 0 bases at V and 3 bases at J, with 19 bases between. Looked up from germline, CDR1 is LGHNA and CDR2 is YSLEER. The CDR3 spans 18 residues.

In DNA form, the CDR3 reads TGTGCCAGCACGACCCCCCGCGTCAGCACAGATACGCAGTATTTT. This gives the protein CASTTPRVSTDTQYF. The chain couples TRBV12-3 or TRBV12-4 to TRBJ2-3; D gene unclear. V was clipped by 7 bases and J by 0 bases, with 14 bases between them. There are 15 residues in the CDR3.

Worth noting for this clonotype: A much more abundant neighbour one base away suggests this may be a read error. V usage is TRBV4-1 and J usage is TRBJ2-2; D perhaps matches TRBD1 (5 bases). Per germline, CDR1 MGHRA and CDR2 YSYEKL. The CDR3 totals 15 residues. CDR3 nucleotides: TGCGCCAGCAGCCAAGGGGCAGGGAACACCTGGGAGCTGTTTTTT. It yields the protein CASSQGAGNTWELFF.

As for this clonotype: A much larger clone is a single base away; this may be a read error. The CDR3 end shows no conserved phenylalanine or tryptophan, and so a read error is likely. This chain links TRBV6-1 with TRBJ2-1; TRBD2 aligns across 9 bases. The V and J ends lost 6 bases and 3 bases, in that order; junction bases with no gene match: 6. CDR3 length equals 15 residues. The germline V gene has CDR1 MNHNS and CDR2 SASEGT. CDR3 region: CASSPLAGHYNEQFL. In DNA, the CDR3 is TGTGCCAGCAGCCCTCTAGCGGGGCACTACAATGAGCAGTTCTTA.

This clonotype was seen more than once but under ten times. V gene TRBV4-2 combines with J gene TRBJ1-4; D possibly corresponds to TRBD1 (5 bases). This CDR3 region has 18 residues. From germline, CDR1 is LGHNA and CDR2 YNFKEQ. V dropped 4 bases and J dropped 0 bases, with 18 bases sitting between them. CDR3 DNA sequence: TGTGCCAGCAGCCGAGAGCCGACAGACTATGCAACTAATGAAAAACTGTTTTTT. This codes for CASSREPTDYATNEKLFF.

In its sample, this clonotype was seen a few times. This chain joins TRBV19 and TRBJ2-3, with 7 bases matching TRBD1. The length of the CDR3 is 15 residues. Germline V gives CDR1 LNHDA, CDR2 SQIVND (reference sequence). Germline trimming cut 4 bases from V and 2 bases from J; bases unmatched to any gene: 6. The chain's CDR3 is CASSTRDSYTDTQYF. CDR3 nucleotides: TGTGCCAGTAGTACCCGGGACAGTTACACAGATACGCAGTATTTT.

This clonotype showed up just a few times. This chain connects TRBV4-3 to TRBJ2-5, with D perhaps matching TRBD1 (6 bases). The CDR3 covers 17 residues. The V gene's germline CDR1 is LGHNA and CDR2 YSLEER. With 1 base removed from V and 4 bases from J, the gap between germline ends came to 19 bases. CDR3 loop: CASSQGSGNRVRETQYF. CDR3 nucleotide sequence: TGCGCCAGCAGCCAAGGATCTGGTAACAGGGTGAGAGAGACCCAGTACTTC.

V is TRBV13 and J is TRBJ2-7, with no clear D. V lost 5 bases and J lost 5, with 7 bases in between. The CDR3 loop spans 11 amino acids. Germline V gives CDR1 PRHDT, CDR2 FYEKMQ (reference sequence). CDR3 coding DNA: TGTGCCAGCAGCGCTAGAAACGAGCAGTACTTC. It codes for CASSARNEQYF.

Many counts were recorded for this clonotype. The chain is built from TRBV20-1 and TRBJ2-3, with D hard to call. CDR3 size: 12 residues. V shed 6 bases and J shed 2 bases, with 9 bases lying between them. CDR1 is DFQATT, CDR2 SNEGSKA, per germline (reference sequence). The CDR3 bases are TGCAGTGCACCTGACACCACAGATACGCAGTATTTT. This gives the protein CSAPDTTDTQYF.